The 4 T cell receptor beta chains below all came from one sample that was sequenced in a study of T-cell reconstitution after alpha-beta-depleted transplantation in children. TCRbeta library construction was performed incorporating unique molecular identifiers. TCRdb analysed the PCR reads with MiXCR anew, one entry per CDR3 protein. Of around 480,000 distinct CDR3 sequences in the sample, approximately 32% are singletons; the top ten hold roughly 2.5%. The sample was PBMCs from the stem cell graft donor, taken from the stem cell graft. These receptors originate from a human donor who donated a stem cell graft to a child with aplastic anemia.

The chain is built from TRBV27 and TRBJ2-2; 7 positions agree with TRBD2. Germline values: CDR1 MNHEY, CDR2 SMNVEV (reference sequence). Trimming removed 3 bases from V and 4 bases from J; junction bases left unmatched: 5. The CDR3 is made up of 15 amino acids. The CDR3 DNA is TGTGCCAGCAGTTTTGGTCTAGCGGCCACCGGGGAGCTGTTTTTT. Translated, it gives CASSFGLAATGELFF.

This sequence joins TRBV24-1 and TRBJ2-1; weak D call: TRBD1 (9 bases). Trimming stripped 4 bases from V and 3 bases from J, with 15 bases between. CDR1 is KGHDR and CDR2 is SFDVKD in the germline V gene. This CDR3 region has 16 residues. The CDR3 nucleotides are TGTGCCACCAGTGACGGGGGGGACAGGGTCTACAATGAGCAGTTCTTC. This translates into CATSDGGDRVYNEQFF.

Turning to this clonotype: The junction and the germline gene differ at one end; a read error may be behind it. The rearrangement links TRBV12-3 or TRBV12-4 to TRBJ2-2; possible D gene TRBD1, 5 bases. The CDR3 consists of 13 residues. The CDR3 DNA sequence: TGTGCCTGCAGACAGACGAACACCGGGGAGCTGTTTTTT. Residues: CACRQTNTGELFF.

The chain combines TRBV7-2 with TRBJ2-1, with 14 nucleotides matching TRBD2. The CDR3 is made up of 17 amino acids. Germline CDR1 SGHTA, CDR2 FQGNSA. Trimming at V came to 4 bases and at J to 6 bases, leaving 8 bases not matched to a gene. This chain's CDR3 is CASSSGTSGRRGNEQFF. The CDR3 region has the DNA TGTGCCAGCAGCTCCGGGACTAGCGGGAGAAGGGGCAATGAGCAGTTCTTC.